The 8 T cell receptor beta chains reported below all come from one sample, sequenced in a study of T cell responses to AZD1222 COVID-19 vaccine. The assay was immunoSEQ multiplex PCR, and TCRdb's table has in-frame clones only and misses some. The table lists approximately 100,000 clones, around 91% of them singletons, with over 40% in the top ten. The sequences come from peripheral blood, collected on day 0 of AZD1222 vaccination. The receptors were gathered from an adult in good health.

J is TRBJ2-1 and V is TRBV30; D unresolved. CDR1 and CDR2 from the germline V gene are GTSNPN and SVGIG (reference sequence). CDR3 length: 14 residues. The V gene lost 2 bases and the J gene lost 10 bases, with 18 bases spanning the gap. In nucleotides, the CDR3 is TGTGCCTGGAGTCTCGTTACACGGGTGAGGGAGCAGTTCTTC. It yields the protein CAWSLVTRVREQFF.

The genes are TRBV29-1 and TRBJ1-1, with D possibly TRBD1 on 5 matching bases. V was pared by 4 bases and J by 6 bases, with 15 bases between. The CDR3 runs to 13 residues. Germline V gene sequence: CDR1 SQVTM, CDR2 ANQGSEA. The CDR3 sequence: CSVGGSTGAEAFF. The CDR3 DNA sequence: TGCAGCGTTGGTGGGTCCACGGGGGCTGAAGCTTTCTTT. The full variable domain, with the rest looked up from reference TRBV29-1 and TRBJ1-1, is SAVISQKPSRDICQRGTSLTIQCQVDSQVTMMFWYRQQPGQSLTLIATANQGSEATYESGFVIDKFPISRPNLTFSTLTVSNMSPEDSSIYLCSVGGSTGAEAFFGQGTRLTVV.

This clone has just a few counts. The rearrangement joins TRBV5-4 to TRBJ1-1; D is possibly TRBD1 (5 bases). The CDR3 covers 12 residues. Germline loops: CDR1 SGHNT, CDR2 YYREEE (reference sequence). Trimming left V 6 bases short and J 4 bases short, with 10 bases between. For the CDR3, the DNA is TGTGCCAGCACGGAAGGGGCCACTGAAGCTTTCTTT. Protein product: CASTEGATEAFF. The full variable domain, completed using reference TRBV5-4 and TRBJ1-1, is ETGVTQSPTHLIKTRGQQVTLRCSSQSGHNTVSWYQQALGQGPQFIFQYYREEENGRGNFPPRFSGLQFPNYSSELNVNALELDDSALYLCASTEGATEAFFGQGTRLTVV.

The chain carries TRBV24-1 and TRBJ2-7; D may be TRBD1 (5 bases). This CDR3 is built from 13 residues. CDR1 is KGHDR, CDR2 SFDVKD, per germline. Trimming pared 9 bases from V and 1 base from J, leaving 12 bases between. The CDR3: CATQTGNSYEQYF. DNA of the CDR3: TGTGCCACCCAAACAGGCAATTCCTACGAGCAGTACTTC.

V and J are TRBV19 and TRBJ1-1; TRBD1 is a possible D gene (5 bases). This CDR3 region has 15 residues. V lost 4 bases and J 0 bases, leaving 12 bases between the germline ends. The germline CDR1 and CDR2 sequences are LNHDA and SQIVND (reference sequence). Written as DNA, the CDR3 is TGTGCCAGTAGTAGGGGGGTGAACATGAACACTGAAGCTTTCTTT. Translation: CASSRGVNMNTEAFF.

This clone was detected a few times. The rearrangement links TRBV27 to TRBJ1-1; D may be TRBD1 (5 bases). The CDR3 totals 14 residues. V lost 8 bases, J lost 0 bases, and 13 bases lay in between. CDR1 is MNHEY and CDR2 is SMNVEV in the germline V gene (reference sequence). Written as DNA, the CDR3 is TGTGCCAGCTCTAGGGGCCTGCTGAACACTGAAGCTTTCTTT. It encodes CASSRGLLNTEAFF.

This chain links TRBV6-5 with TRBJ1-6, with D possibly TRBD1 on 5 matching bases. V was shortened by 6 bases and J by 10 bases, with 19 bases between the two germline ends. This CDR3 is built from 15 residues. The germline CDR1 and CDR2 sequences are MNHEY and SVGAGI. The CDR3: CASSATGQGRSPLHF. The CDR3 nucleotides are TGTGCCAGCAGCGCCACCGGGCAGGGACGATCACCCCTCCACTTT.

J is TRBJ2-5 and V is TRBV19; D remains ambiguous. Trimming removed 3 bases at V and 0 bases at J, with 8 bases between. Germline V gene sequence: CDR1 LNHDA, CDR2 SQIVND (reference sequence). CDR3 length: 14 amino acids. CDR3 in amino acids: CASSMGSNQETQYF. Written as DNA, the CDR3 is TGTGCCAGTAGTATGGGCAGCAACCAAGAGACCCAGTACTTC.